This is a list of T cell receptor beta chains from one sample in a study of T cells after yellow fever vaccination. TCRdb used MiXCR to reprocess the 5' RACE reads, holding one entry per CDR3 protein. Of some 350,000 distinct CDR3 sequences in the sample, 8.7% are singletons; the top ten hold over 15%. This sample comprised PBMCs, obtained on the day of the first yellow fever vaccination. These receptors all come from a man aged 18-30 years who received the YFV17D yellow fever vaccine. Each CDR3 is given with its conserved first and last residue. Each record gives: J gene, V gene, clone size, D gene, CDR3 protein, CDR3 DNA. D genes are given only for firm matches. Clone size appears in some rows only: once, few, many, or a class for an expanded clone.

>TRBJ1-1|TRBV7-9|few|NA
CASSPRSLTF
TGTGCCAGCAGCCCACGGAGCCTTACCTTT
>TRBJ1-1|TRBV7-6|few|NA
CASSATRQSTEAFF
TGTGCCAGCAGCGCAACCCGACAGTCCACTGAAGCTTTCTTT
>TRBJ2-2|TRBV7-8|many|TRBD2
CASSGSGLAGPTGELFF
TGTGCCAGCAGCGGGAGTGGACTAGCGGGGCCTACCGGGGAGCTGTTTTTT
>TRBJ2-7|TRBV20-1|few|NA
CSAARQGAGYEQYF
TGCAGTGCTGCCCGACAGGGAGCGGGGTACGAGCAGTACTTC
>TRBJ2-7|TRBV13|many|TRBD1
CASGRDRGYEQYF
TGTGCCAGCGGCCGGGACAGGGGCTACGAGCAGTACTTC
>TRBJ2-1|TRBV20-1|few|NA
CSARDGGALGNEQFF
TGCAGTGCTAGAGATGGCGGGGCCCTTGGGAATGAGCAGTTCTTC
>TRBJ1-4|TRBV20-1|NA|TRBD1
CCARDSIGTANNEKLFF
TGCTGTGCTAGAGATTCCATAGGGACAGCCAATAATGAAAAACTGTTTTTT
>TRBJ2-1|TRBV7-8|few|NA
CASSLPPTWGTGSEQFF
TGTGCCAGCAGCCTACCCCCGACTTGGGGTACAGGGAGTGAGCAGTTCTTC
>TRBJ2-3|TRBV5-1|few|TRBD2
CASSSIAGATDTQYF
TGCGCCAGCAGCTCTATAGCGGGGGCCACAGATACGCAGTATTTT
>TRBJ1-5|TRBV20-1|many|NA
CSARGHLYQPQHF
TGCAGTGCTAGAGGACACCTTTATCAGCCCCAGCATTTT
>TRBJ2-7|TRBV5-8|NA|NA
CASSLWGDPRAEQYF
TGTGCCAGCAGCTTGTGGGGGGACCCCAGGGCCGAGCAGTACTTC
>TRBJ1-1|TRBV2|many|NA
CASRAGLEAFF
TGTGCCAGCAGGGCAGGGCTTGAAGCTTTCTTT
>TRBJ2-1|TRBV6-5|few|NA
CASSYSKSYNEQFF
TGTGCCAGCAGTTACTCGAAAAGTTACAATGAGCAGTTCTTC
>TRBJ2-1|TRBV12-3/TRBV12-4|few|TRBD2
CASRITPVSSGARNEQFF
TGTGCCAGCAGAATTACACCCGTTTCTAGCGGGGCACGGAATGAGCAGTTCTTC
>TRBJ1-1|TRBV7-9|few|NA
CASSFGPLSAEAFF
TGTGCCAGCAGCTTCGGTCCTCTCTCGGCTGAAGCTTTCTTT
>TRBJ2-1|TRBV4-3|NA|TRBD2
CASSRAGGAYNEQFF
TGCGCCAGCAGCCGGGCGGGGGGCGCCTACAATGAGCAGTTCTTC
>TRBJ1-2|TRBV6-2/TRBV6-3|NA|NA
CASSYSRWGNYGYTF
TGTGCCAGCAGTTACTCCCGGTGGGGAAACTATGGCTACACCTTC
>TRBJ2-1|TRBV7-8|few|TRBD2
CASSRTSGGARNEQFF
TGTGCCAGCAGCCGGACTAGCGGGGGGGCCAGGAATGAGCAGTTCTTC
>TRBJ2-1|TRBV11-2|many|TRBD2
CASSLQRGGVDNEQFF
TGTGCCAGCAGCCTACAGCGCGGGGGGGTGGACAATGAGCAGTTCTTC
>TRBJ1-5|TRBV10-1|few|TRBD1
CASYRDSSNQPQHF
TGCGCCAGCTACCGGGACAGTAGCAATCAGCCCCAGCATTTT
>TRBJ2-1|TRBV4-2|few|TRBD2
CASSQYSGGALEQFF
TGTGCCAGCAGCCAATATAGCGGGGGGGCCCTTGAGCAGTTCTTC
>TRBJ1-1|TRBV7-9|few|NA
CASRPDRRF
TGTGCCAGCAGGCCTGACAGAAGATTT
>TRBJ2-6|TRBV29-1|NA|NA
CSVAVGANVLTF
TGCAGCGTTGCTGTCGGGGCCAACGTCCTGACTTTC
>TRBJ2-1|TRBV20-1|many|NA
CSARVDRRVGDEQFF
TGCAGTGCTAGAGTTGACCGCAGGGTCGGAGATGAGCAGTTCTTC
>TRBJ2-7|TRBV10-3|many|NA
CAISEVRAYEQYF
TGTGCCATCAGTGAGGTCAGGGCCTACGAGCAGTACTTC
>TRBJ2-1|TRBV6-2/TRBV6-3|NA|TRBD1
CASSSGQGKHEQFF
TGTGCCAGCAGTTCGGGACAGGGGAAGCATGAGCAGTTCTTC
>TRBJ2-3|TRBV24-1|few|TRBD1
CATSDAGTGLTDTQYF
TGTGCCACCAGTGATGCCGGGACAGGGCTAACAGATACGCAGTATTTT
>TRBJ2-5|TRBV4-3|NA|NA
CASSPDPNETQYF
TGCGCCAGCAGCCCCGACCCGAATGAGACCCAGTACTTC
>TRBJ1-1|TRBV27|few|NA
CASARGEFNTEAFF
TGTGCCAGCGCCAGGGGTGAGTTCAACACTGAAGCTTTCTTT
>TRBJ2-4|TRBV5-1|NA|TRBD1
CASSPTGGLAIQYF
TGCGCCAGCAGCCCTACAGGGGGTCTGGCCATTCAGTACTTC
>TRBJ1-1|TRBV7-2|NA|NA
CATRDVWFGTEAFF
TGTGCCACTCGGGACGTATGGTTCGGCACTGAAGCTTTCTTT
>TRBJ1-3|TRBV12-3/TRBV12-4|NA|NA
CASKGNTIYF
TGTGCCAGCAAGGGAAACACCATATATTTT
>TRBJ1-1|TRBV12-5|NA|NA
CATAAGLNTEAFF
TGTGCTACCGCGGCGGGGCTGAACACTGAAGCTTTCTTT
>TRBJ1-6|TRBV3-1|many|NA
CASSHRDRNSPLHF
TGTGCCAGCAGCCACCGCGACAGGAATTCACCCCTCCACTTT
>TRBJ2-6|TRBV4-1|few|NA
CASSQGQRTGANVLTF
TGCGCCAGCAGCCAAGGGCAACGGACTGGGGCCAACGTCCTGACTTTC
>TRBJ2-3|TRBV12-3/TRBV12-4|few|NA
CASRADGTDTQYF
TGTGCCAGCAGGGCGGACGGGACAGATACGCAGTATTTT
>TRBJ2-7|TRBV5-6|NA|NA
CASSLGQGNGQYF
TGTGCCAGCAGCTTGGGTCAGGGTAACGGGCAGTACTTC
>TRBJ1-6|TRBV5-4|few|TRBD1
CASSPGQARSPLHF
TGTGCCAGCAGCCCCGGACAGGCTCGATCACCCCTCCACTTT
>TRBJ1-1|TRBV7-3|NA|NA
CASSPQVGDTEAFF
TGTGCCAGCAGCCCCCAAGTGGGGGACACTGAAGCTTTCTTT
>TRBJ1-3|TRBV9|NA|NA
CASSPTPGTIYF
TGTGCCAGCAGCCCTACACCGGGCACCATATATTTT
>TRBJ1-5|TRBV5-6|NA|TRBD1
CASSRTGESNQPQHF
TGTGCCAGCAGCCGGACAGGGGAGAGCAATCAGCCCCAGCATTTT
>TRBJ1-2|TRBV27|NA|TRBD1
CASTPGGLNFWYGYTF
TGTGCCAGCACCCCAGGGGGCCTTAATTTTTGGTATGGCTACACCTTC
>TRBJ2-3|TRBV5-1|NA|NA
CASSSRTDPTQYF
TGCGCCAGCAGCTCGAGGACAGACCCGACGCAGTATTTT
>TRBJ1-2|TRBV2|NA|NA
CASSVQDSIF
TGTGCCAGCAGCGTCCAAGATTCAATCTTC
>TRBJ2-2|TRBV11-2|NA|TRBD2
CASCYGGANTGELFF
TGTGCCAGCTGTTACGGGGGGGCGAACACCGGGGAGCTGTTTTTT